This T cell receptor (beta chain) derives from a study of T-cell reconstitution after alpha-beta-depleted transplantation in children. From germline, CDR1 is MGHRA and CDR2 YSYEKL. With 4 bases removed from V and 5 bases from J, the gap between germline ends came to 15 bases. The CDR3 runs to 15 residues. At least ten counts were recorded for this clonotype. Its antigen is currently unknown. Overall study results and limits: One year post-transplant, T-cell counts and diversity were largely derived from T cells produced anew. The study traced high day-60 TCRbeta diversity in some patients to surviving recipient T cells and thymic progenitors. Expanded graft clones numbering several hundred reportedly gave rise to alpha-beta T cells about two months after transplant.

Unique molecular identifiers were used to barcode this TCRbeta library. TCRdb reprocessed the PCR reads via MiXCR and lists one record per CDR3 protein. Altogether 220,000 or so distinct CDR3 sequences are present, roughly 8% being singletons, with the ten largest covering 5% to 7%. This clonotype originated in a male patient aged 10 to 17 who had a stem cell transplant for acute lymphoblastic leukemia, so the T cells may come from the graft donor. The source was PBMCs, mostly from graft donor cells, collected 180 days after TCRalphabeta/CD19-depleted stem cell transplant. This chain uses TRBV4-1 with TRBJ2-1, with TRBD1 as a possible D gene (5 bases). For the CDR3, the DNA is TGCGCCAGCAGCCGCAGGGTGTTAATAGACAATGAGCAGTTCTTC. Protein sequence: CASSRRVLIDNEQFF.